A selection of T cell receptor beta chains follows, all from one sample in a study of cytomegalovirus exposure and HLA in healthy donors. The data were produced by immunoSEQ multiplex PCR, yet TCRdb's version contains in-frame clones alone and is incomplete. The data contain about 200,000 clones, roughly 80% of them singletons. The specimen was PBMCs. These TCRs come from a young man in good health and CMV-seronegative. CDR3s leave out the opening cysteine and the closing phenylalanine or tryptophan. Each record gives: CDR3 protein, V gene.

CDR3aa: ASTDAGRSYQPQH
v_gene: TRBV19

CDR3aa: ASSDYRNQPQH
v_gene: TRBV6-1

CDR3aa: ASSPFRTPETQY
v_gene: TRBV7-9

CDR3aa: ASSQMVGGAGELF
v_gene: TRBV6-6

CDR3aa: AISKKGGADTEAF
v_gene: TRBV10-3

CDR3aa: AISGSGGAGTQY
v_gene: TRBV10-3

CDR3aa: ASSYFPLAGDYEQY
v_gene: TRBV6-5

CDR3aa: ATSREGRQNEKLF
v_gene: TRBV15

CDR3aa: SVDLGQGRTEAF
v_gene: TRBV29-1

CDR3aa: SSRTSGDTQY
v_gene: TRBV7-9

CDR3aa: SARTSGNTGELF
v_gene: TRBV29-1

CDR3aa: ASNPGAQAIQPQH
v_gene: TRBV6-6

CDR3aa: ASSETQGAYQH
v_gene: TRBV7-8

CDR3aa: ASSWTPSTDTQY
v_gene: TRBV6-6

CDR3aa: ASSVFGGTAVNNEQF
v_gene: TRBV2

CDR3aa: ASSPGTGDYGYT
v_gene: TRBV7-6

CDR3aa: ASSLGGENSPLH
v_gene: TRBV5-1

CDR3aa: ASSRTGVGEKLF
v_gene: TRBV5-1

CDR3aa: ASSIGTAGNTIY
v_gene: TRBV19

CDR3aa: ASYRDRDRTEAF
v_gene: TRBV18

CDR3aa: ASSITGSFVSNEQF
v_gene: TRBV19

CDR3aa: ASLFPGTGPQETQY
v_gene: TRBV10-1

CDR3aa: ASSPVGGPNTEAF
v_gene: TRBV5-1

CDR3aa: AWNPSGNQPQH
v_gene: TRBV30

CDR3aa: ASSFGTGGEKLF
v_gene: TRBV7-9

CDR3aa: ASTEEQPQH
v_gene: TRBV27

CDR3aa: ASSLWGGGTDTQY
v_gene: TRBV7-8

CDR3aa: SVASMGQGCEQY
v_gene: TRBV29-1

CDR3aa: ASSQEYGDQETQY
v_gene: TRBV4-1

CDR3aa: ASSPTASFTEAF
v_gene: TRBV4-3

CDR3aa: ASSASKLATNEKLF
v_gene: TRBV7-3

CDR3aa: SELGDTQY
v_gene: TRBV20-1

CDR3aa: ASTYGGFYGYT
v_gene: TRBV10-2

CDR3aa: ASSLTRYEQY
v_gene: TRBV5-8

CDR3aa: ASSLQGGMPYEQY
v_gene: TRBV4-1

CDR3aa: ASINGRGFGNQPQH
v_gene: TRBV28

CDR3aa: ASSDSVETGGRYGYT
v_gene: TRBV9